This TCR beta chain was profiled in a study of shared clonotypes between healthy human individuals. Study-level findings and limits: Researchers found naive subsets generally carried larger estimated richness than memory subsets. Compared with clonotypes that all four donors shared, non-shared clonotypes had lower generation probabilities. Sampling covered blood only; tissue repertoires likely differ.

As for this clone: Its antigen is unknown.

Sequenced by immunoSEQ multiplex PCR; TCRdb stores in-frame clones only, minus some. The sample carries 2 million to 2.5 million clones, around 95% recorded once. Germline CDR1 and CDR2: SGHVS and FNYEAQ. CDR3 size: 18 residues. V shed 3 bases, J shed 1 base, and the junction held 9 bases outside the gene matches. Sequenced: naive CD4+ T cells sorted from blood. Documented subset: CD45RA+ positively selected. This rearrangement joins TRBV7-6 to TRBJ2-3, with TRBD2 matching over 11 bases. This clonotype originated in a man aged 18 to 30 in good health. CDR3 region: CASSFAGVAGGRTDTQYF. CDR3 bases: TGTGCCAGCAGCTTCGCGGGTGTAGCGGGGGGGCGCACAGATACGCAGTATTTT.